This TCR beta chain was profiled in a study of shared clonotypes between healthy human individuals. Naive CD8 cells were CD45RO-negative, positively selected for CCR7, excluding terminally differentiated effector memory CD45RA+ cells. Study findings and constraints: Non-shared clonotypes had lower generation probabilities than those shared by all four donors.

The V gene's germline CDR1 is SGHDT and CDR2 YYEEEE. This CDR3 is built from 17 residues. Trimming removed 2 bases from V and 0 bases from J, with 15 bases in between. The protocol was immunoSEQ multiplex PCR, while the TCRdb copy is restricted to in-frame clones and leaves out a portion. Found here are about 2.1 million clones, around 93% of them singletons; the top ten hold about 1.7%. Remarks on this clone: Antigen: not known.

This rearrangement joins TRBV5-6 to TRBJ2-1; D is unclear. The sequence derives from a man younger than 30 in good health. Some clones in this sample may be carry-over from other donors' samples. The source material was naive CD8+ T cells from PBMCs. The CDR3 is CASSFLSGASSYNEQFF. The CDR3 DNA is TGTGCCAGCAGCTTTCTGTCAGGTGCTAGCTCCTACAATGAGCAGTTCTTC. Full variable domain (rest looked up from reference TRBV5-6 and TRBJ2-1): DAGVTQSPTHLIKTRGQQVTLRCSPKSGHDTVSWYQQALGQGPQFIFQYYEEEERQRGNFPDRFSGHQFPNYSSELNVNALLLGDSALYLCASSFLSGASSYNEQFFGPGTRLTVL.